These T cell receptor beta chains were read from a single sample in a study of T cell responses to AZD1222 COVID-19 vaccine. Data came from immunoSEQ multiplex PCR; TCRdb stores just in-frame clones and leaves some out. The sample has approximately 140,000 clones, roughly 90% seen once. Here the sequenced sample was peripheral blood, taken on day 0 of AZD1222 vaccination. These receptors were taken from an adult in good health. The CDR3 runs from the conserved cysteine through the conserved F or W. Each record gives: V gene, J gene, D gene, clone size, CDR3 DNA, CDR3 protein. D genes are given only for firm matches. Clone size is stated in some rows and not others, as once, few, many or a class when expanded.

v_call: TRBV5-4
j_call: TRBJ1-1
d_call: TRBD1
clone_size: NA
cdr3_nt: TGTGCCAGCAGCTATCCGGGACAGGGGATGACTGAAGCTTTCTTT
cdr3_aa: CASSYPGQGMTEAFF

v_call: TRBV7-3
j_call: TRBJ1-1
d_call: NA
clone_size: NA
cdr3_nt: TGTGCCAGCAGCGCTACGACAGCCGGGAACACTGAAGCTTTCTTT
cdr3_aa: CASSATTAGNTEAFF

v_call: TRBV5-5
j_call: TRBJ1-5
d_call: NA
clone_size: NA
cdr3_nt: TGTGCCAGCAGCTTGGAAGGCAGAAATAGCAATCAGCCCCAGCATTTT
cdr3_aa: CASSLEGRNSNQPQHF

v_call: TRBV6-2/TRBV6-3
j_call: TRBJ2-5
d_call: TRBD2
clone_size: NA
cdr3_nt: TGTGCCAGCAGTGACCGCGGGAGGATACCGGAGACCCAGTACTTC
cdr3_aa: CASSDRGRIPETQYF

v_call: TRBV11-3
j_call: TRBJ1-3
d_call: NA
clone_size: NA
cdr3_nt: TGTGCCAGCAGCATAACCTCTGGAAACACCATATATTTT
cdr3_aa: CASSITSGNTIYF

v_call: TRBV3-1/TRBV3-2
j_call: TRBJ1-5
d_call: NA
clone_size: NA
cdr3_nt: TGTGCCAGCAGCCAAGATAAAGAGCTCTATCCGCCCCAGCATTTT
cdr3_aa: CASSQDKELYPPQHF

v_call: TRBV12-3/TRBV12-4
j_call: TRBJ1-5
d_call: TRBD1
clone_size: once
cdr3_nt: TGTGCCAGCAGTTCGACAGGGAATCAGCCCCAGCATTTT
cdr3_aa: CASSSTGNQPQHF

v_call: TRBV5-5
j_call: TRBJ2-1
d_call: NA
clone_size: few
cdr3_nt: TGTGCCAGCAGCCCTGTGGCGGGAATCGTAAATGAGCAGTTCTTC
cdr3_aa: CASSPVAGIVNEQFF

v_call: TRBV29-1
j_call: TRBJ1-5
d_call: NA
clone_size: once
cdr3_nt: TGCAGCGTGGAGGGGGGGGTAGGCCAGCCCCAGCATTTT
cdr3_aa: CSVEGGVGQPQHF

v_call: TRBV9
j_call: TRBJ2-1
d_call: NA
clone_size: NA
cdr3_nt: TGTGCCAGCAGCGTAGGTATGGCGGGACCGGTCAATGAGCAGTTCTTC
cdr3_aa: CASSVGMAGPVNEQFF

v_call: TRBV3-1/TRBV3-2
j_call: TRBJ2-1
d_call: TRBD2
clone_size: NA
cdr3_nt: TGTGCCAGCAAACTAGCGGGAGGGCCACAGAATGAGCAGTTCTTC
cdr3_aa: CASKLAGGPQNEQFF

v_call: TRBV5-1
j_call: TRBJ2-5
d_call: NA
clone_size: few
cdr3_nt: TGCGCCAGCAGCCGGGACATACCCGAGGGAGAGACCCAGTACTTC
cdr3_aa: CASSRDIPEGETQYF

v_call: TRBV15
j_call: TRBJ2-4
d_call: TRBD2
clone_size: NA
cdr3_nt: TGTGCCACCAGCAGAGATACGCTAGCGGAGATAAACATTCAGTACTTC
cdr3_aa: CATSRDTLAEINIQYF

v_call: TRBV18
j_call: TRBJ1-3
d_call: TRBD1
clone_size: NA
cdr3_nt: TGTGCCAGCTCACTCCTGGACAGGGTCAGCGGAAACACCATATATTTT
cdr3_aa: CASSLLDRVSGNTIYF

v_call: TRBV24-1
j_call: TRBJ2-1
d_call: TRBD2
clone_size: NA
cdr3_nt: TGTGCCACCAGTGATTTGTCCACTAGCGGGAGAGTCAATGAGCAGTTCTTC
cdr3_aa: CATSDLSTSGRVNEQFF

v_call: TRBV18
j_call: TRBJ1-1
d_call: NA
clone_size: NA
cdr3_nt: TGTGCCAGCTCACCAAAGTCTGACACTGAAGCTTTCTTT
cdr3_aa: CASSPKSDTEAFF

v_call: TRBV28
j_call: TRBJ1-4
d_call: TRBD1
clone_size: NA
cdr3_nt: TGTGCCAGCAGTCTCTCCGGGACAGGAAACGGGAAGGAAAAACTGTTTTTT
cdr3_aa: CASSLSGTGNGKEKLFF

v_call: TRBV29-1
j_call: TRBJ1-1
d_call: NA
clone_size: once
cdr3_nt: TGCAGCGCTTTAAGCCTCGGTACTGAAGCTTTCTTT
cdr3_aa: CSALSLGTEAFF